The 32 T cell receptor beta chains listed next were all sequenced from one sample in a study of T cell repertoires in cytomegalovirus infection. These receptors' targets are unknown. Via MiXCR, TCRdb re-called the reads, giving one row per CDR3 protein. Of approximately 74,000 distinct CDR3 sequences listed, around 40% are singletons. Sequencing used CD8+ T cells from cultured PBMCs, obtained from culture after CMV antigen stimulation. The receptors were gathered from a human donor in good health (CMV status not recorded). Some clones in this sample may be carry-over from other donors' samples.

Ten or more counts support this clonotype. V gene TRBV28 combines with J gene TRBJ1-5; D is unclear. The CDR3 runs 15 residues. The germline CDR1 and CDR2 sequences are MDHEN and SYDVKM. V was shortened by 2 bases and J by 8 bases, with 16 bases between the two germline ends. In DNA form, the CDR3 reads TGTGCCAGCAGTTTACCCTCGGCCGGAGGCGAGCCCCAGCATTTT. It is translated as CASSLPSAGGEPQHF.

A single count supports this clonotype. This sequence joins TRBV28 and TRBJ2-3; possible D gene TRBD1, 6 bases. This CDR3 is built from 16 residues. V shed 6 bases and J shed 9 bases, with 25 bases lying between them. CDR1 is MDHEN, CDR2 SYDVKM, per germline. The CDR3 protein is CASSPETGPWGRTQYF. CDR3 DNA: TGTGCCAGCAGCCCTGAGACAGGCCCGTGGGGCAGAACGCAGTATTTT.

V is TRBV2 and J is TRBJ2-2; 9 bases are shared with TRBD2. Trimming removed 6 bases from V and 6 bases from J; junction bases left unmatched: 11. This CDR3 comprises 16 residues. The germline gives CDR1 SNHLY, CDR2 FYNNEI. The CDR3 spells CASSPGRGGASGELFF. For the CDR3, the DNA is TGTGCCAGCAGCCCGGGACGCGGGGGGGCGTCCGGGGAGCTGTTTTTT. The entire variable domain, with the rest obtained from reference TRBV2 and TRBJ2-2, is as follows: EPEVTQTPSHQVTQMGQEVILRCVPISNHLYFYWYRQILGQKVEFLVSFYNNEISEKSEIFDDQFSVERPDGSNFTLKIRSTKLEDSAMYFCASSPGRGGASGELFFGEGSRLTVL.

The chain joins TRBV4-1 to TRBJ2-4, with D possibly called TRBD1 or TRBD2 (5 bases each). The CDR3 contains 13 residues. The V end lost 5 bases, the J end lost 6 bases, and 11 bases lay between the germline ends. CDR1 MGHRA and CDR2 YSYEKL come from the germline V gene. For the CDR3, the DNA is TGCGCCAGCAGCACTCGGGACGGAAACATTCAGTACTTC. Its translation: CASSTRDGNIQYF.

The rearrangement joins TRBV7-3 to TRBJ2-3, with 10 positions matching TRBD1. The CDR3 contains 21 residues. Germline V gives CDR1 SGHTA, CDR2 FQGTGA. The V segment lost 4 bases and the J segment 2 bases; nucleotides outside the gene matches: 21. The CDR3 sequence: CASSSHVIWDRGKFHTDTQYF. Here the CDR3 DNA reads TGTGCCAGCAGCTCCCACGTAATTTGGGACAGGGGAAAATTCCACACAGATACGCAGTATTTT. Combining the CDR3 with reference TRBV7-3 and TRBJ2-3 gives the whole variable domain GAGVSQTPSNKVTEKGKYVELRCDPISGHTALYWYRQSLGQGPEFLIYFQGTGAADDSGLPNDRFFAVRPEGSVSTLKIQRTERGDSAVYLCASSSHVIWDRGKFHTDTQYFGPGTRLTVL.

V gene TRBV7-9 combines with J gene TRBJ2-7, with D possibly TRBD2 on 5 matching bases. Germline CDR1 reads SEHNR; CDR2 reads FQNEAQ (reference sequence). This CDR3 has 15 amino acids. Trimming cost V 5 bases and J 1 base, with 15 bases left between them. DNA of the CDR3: TGTGCCAGCAGCGCCCGGGGAGACGGGTCCTACGAGCAGTACTTC. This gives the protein CASSARGDGSYEQYF.

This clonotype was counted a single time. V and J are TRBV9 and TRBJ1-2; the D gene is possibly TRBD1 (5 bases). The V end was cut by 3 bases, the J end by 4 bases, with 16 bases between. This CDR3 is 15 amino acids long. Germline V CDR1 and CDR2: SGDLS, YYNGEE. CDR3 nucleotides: TGTGCCAGCAGCGGATACAGGTCCCGAGGCTATGGCTACACCTTC. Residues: CASSGYRSRGYGYTF.

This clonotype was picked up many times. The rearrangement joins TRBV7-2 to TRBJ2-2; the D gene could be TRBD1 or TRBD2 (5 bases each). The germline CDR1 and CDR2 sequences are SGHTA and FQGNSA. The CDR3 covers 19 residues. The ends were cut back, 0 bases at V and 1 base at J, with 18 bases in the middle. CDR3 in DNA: TGTGCCAGCAGCTTAGCGGGGGTACCCGGGACGGAGAACACCGGGGAGCTGTTTTTT. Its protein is CASSLAGVPGTENTGELFF.

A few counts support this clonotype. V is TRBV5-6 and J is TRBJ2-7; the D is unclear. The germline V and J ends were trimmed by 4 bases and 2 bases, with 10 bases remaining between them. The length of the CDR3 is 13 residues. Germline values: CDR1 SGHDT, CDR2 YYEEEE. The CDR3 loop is CASSRTVTYEQYF. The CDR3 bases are TGTGCCAGCAGCCGGACCGTAACCTACGAGCAGTACTTC.

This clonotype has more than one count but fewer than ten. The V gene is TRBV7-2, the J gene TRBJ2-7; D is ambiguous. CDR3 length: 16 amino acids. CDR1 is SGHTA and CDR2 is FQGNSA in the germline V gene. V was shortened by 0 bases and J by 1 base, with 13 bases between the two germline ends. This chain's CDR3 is CASSLAGSVVSYEQYF. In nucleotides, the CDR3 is TGTGCCAGCAGCTTAGCGGGTAGTGTAGTTTCCTACGAGCAGTACTTC.

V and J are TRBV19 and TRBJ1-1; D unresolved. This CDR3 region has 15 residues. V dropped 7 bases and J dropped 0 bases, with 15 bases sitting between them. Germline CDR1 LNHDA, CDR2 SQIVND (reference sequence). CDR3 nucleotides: TGTGCCAGTACGAGAACGGGCGACCTGAACACTGAAGCTTTCTTT. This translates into CASTRTGDLNTEAFF.

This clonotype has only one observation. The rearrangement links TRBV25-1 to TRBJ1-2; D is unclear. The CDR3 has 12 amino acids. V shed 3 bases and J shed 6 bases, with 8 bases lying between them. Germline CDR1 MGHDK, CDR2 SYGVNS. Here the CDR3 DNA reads TGTGCCAGCAGTGACGCGTCAGATGGCTACACCTTC. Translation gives CASSDASDGYTF.

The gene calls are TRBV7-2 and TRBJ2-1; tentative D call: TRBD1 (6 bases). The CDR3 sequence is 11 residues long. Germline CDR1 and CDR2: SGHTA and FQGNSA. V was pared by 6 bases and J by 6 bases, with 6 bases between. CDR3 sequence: CASRGANEQFF. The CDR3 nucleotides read TGTGCCAGCAGGGGGGCCAATGAGCAGTTCTTC. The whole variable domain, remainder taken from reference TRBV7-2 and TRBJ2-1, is GAGVSQSPSNKVTEKGKDVELRCDPISGHTALYWYRQSLGQGLEFLIYFQGNSAPDKSGLPSDRFSAERTGGSVSTLTIQRTQQEDSAVYLCASRGANEQFFGPGTRLTVL.

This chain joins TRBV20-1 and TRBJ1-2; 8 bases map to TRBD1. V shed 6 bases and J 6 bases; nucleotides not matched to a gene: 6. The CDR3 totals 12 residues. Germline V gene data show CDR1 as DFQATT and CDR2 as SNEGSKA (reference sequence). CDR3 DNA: TGCAGTGCAAGACTGGACAGGGATGGCTACACCTTC. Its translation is CSARLDRDGYTF.

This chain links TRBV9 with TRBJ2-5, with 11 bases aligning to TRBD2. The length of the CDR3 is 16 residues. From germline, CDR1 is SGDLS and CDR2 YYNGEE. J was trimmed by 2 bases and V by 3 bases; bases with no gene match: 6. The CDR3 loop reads CASSARLAGLQETQYF. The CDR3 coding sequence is TGTGCCAGCAGCGCCCGACTAGCGGGGCTTCAAGAGACCCAGTACTTC.

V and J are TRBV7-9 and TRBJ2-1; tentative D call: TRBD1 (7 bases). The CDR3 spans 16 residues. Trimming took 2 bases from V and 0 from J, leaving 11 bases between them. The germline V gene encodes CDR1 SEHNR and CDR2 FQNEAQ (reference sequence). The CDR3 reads CASSLRQGGSYNEQFF. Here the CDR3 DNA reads TGTGCCAGCAGCTTACGGCAGGGGGGCTCCTACAATGAGCAGTTCTTC.

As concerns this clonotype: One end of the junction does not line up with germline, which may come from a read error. The chain's CDR3 is CASSLRSRGTNTQYF. The CDR3 region has the DNA TGTGCCAGCAGCTTAAGGTCCCGGGGCACAAATACGCAGTATTTT. The V call is TRBV7-2, the J call TRBJ2-3; D possibly uses TRBD1 or TRBD2 (5 bases each). The CDR3 is made up of 15 amino acids. Germline lookup yields CDR1 SGHTA and CDR2 FQGNSA.

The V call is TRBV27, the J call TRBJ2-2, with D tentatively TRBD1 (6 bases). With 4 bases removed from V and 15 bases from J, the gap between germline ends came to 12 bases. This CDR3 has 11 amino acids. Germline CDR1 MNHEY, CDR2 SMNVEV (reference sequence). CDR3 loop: CASSSDRKMFF. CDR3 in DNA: TGTGCCAGCAGTTCGGACAGAAAGATGTTTTTT.

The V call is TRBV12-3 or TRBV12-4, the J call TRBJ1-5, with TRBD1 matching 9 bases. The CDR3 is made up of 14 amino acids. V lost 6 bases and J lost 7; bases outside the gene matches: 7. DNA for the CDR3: TGTGCCAGCAGGTTACAGGGGGCTCGGCAGCCCCAGCATTTT. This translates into CASRLQGARQPQHF.

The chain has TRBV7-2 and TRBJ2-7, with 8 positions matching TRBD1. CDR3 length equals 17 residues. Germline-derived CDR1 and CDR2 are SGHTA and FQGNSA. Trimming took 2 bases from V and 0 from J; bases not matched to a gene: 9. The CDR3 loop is CASSLPLTGERSYEQYF. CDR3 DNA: TGTGCCAGCAGCTTACCGCTGACAGGGGAACGCTCCTACGAGCAGTACTTC.

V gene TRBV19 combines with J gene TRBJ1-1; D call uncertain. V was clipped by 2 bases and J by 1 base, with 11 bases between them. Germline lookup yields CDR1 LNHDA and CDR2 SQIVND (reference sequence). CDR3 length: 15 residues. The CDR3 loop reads CASSITRRQNTEAFF. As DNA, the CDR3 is TGTGCCAGTAGTATAACCCGACGACAGAACACTGAAGCTTTCTTT. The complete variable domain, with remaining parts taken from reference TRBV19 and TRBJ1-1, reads DGGITQSPKYLFRKEGQNVTLSCEQNLNHDAMYWYRQDPGQGLRLIYYSQIVNDFQKGDIAEGYSVSREKKESFPLTVTSAQKNPTAFYLCASSITRRQNTEAFFGQGTRLTVV.

CDR3 sequence (DNA): TGTGCCAGCAGCCCCCCTGACGGGATTCATTCACCCCTCCACTTT. It codes for CASSPPDGIHSPLHF. J is TRBJ1-6 and V is TRBV12-3 or TRBV12-4; the D is unclear. This CDR3 contains 15 residues. V was shortened by 6 bases and J by 8 bases, with 17 bases between the two germline ends.

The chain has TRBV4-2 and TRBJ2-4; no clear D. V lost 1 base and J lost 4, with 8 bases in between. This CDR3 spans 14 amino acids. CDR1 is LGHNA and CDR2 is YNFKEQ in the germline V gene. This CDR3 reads CASSQGVQKNIQYF. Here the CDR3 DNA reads TGTGCCAGCAGCCAAGGAGTCCAGAAAAACATTCAGTACTTC.

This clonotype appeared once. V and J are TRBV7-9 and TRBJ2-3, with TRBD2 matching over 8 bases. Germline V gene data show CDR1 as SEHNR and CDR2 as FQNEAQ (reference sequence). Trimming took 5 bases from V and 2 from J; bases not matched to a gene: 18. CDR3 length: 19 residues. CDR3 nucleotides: TGTGCCAGCAGCCCCATGGTCGGCGGGGGGAAACTAAACACAGATACGCAGTATTTT. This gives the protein CASSPMVGGGKLNTDTQYF.

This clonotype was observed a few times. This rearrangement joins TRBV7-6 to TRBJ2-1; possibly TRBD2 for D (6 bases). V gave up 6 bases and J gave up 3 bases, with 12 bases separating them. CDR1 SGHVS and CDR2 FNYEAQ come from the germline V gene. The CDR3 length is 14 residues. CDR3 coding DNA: TGTGCCAGCAGGGAGGGCCAGGGCTACAATGAGCAGTTCTTC. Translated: CASREGQGYNEQFF.

The CDR3 protein is CSARKGQGLETQYF. CDR3 nucleotides: TGCAGTGCTAGGAAGGGACAGGGGCTGGAGACCCAGTACTTC. The V and J genes are TRBV20-1 and TRBJ2-5; 10 nucleotides agree with TRBD1. Germline CDR1 and CDR2: DFQATT and SNEGSKA (reference sequence). V gave up 3 bases and J gave up 5 bases; unmatched junction bases: 6. The CDR3 contains 14 residues.

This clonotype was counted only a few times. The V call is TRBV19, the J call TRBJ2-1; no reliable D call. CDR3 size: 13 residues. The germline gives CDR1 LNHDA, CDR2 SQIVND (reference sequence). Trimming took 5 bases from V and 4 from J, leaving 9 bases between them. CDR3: CASSPRSYNEQFF. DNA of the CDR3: TGTGCCAGTAGTCCCCGTAGTTACAATGAGCAGTTCTTC.

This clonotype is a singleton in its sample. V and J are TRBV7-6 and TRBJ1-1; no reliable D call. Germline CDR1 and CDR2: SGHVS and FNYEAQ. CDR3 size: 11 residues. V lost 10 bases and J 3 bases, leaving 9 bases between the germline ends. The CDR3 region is CAIGDYTEAFF. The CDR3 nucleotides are TGTGCCATCGGAGATTACACTGAAGCTTTCTTT.

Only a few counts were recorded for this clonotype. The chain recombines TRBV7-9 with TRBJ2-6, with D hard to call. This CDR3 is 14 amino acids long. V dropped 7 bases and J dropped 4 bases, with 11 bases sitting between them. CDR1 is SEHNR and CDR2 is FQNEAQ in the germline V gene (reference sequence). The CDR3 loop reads CASTPPSGANVLTF. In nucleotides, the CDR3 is TGTGCCAGCACCCCACCTTCAGGGGCCAACGTCCTGACTTTC.

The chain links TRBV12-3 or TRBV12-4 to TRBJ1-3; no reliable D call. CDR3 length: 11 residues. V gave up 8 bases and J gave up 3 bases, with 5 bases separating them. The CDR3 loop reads CASFDGNTIYF. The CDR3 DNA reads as TGTGCCAGCTTTGATGGAAACACCATATATTTT.

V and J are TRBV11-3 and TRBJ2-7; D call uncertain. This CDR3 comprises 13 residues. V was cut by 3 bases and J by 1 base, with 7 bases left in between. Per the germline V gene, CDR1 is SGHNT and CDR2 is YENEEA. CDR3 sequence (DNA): TGTGCCAGCAGCTTCGCCGGTTCCTACGAGCAGTACTTC. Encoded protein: CASSFAGSYEQYF.

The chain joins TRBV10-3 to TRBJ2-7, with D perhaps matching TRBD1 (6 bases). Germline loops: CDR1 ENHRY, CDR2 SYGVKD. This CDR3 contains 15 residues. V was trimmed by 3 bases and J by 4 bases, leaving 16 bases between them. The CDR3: CAISDSGDRGYEQYF. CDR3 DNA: TGTGCCATCAGTGATTCAGGGGATAGGGGTTACGAGCAGTACTTC.